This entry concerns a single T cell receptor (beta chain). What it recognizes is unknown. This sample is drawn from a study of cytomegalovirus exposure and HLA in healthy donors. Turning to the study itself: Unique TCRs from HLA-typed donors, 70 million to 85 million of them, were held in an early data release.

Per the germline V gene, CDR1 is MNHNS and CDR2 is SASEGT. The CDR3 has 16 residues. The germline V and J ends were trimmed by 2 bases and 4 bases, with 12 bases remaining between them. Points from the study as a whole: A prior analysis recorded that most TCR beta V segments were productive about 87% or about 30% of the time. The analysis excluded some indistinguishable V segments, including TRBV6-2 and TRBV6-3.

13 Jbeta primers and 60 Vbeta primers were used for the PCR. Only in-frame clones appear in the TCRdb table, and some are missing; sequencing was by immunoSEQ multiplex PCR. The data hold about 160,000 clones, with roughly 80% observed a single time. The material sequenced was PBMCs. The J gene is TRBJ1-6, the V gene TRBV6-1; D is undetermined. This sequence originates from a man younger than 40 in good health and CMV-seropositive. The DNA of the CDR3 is TGTGCCAGCAGTGAATGGGCAGGCCAATATAATTCACCCCTCCACTTT. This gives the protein CASSEWAGQYNSPLHF.